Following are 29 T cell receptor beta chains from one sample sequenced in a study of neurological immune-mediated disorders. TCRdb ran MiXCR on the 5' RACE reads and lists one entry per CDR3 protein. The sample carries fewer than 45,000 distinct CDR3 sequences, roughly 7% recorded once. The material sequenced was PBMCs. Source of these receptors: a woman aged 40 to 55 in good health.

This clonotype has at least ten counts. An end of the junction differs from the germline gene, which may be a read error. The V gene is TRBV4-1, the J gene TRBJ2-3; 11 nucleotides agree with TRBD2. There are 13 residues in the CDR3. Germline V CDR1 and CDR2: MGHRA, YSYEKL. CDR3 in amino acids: CASSLSTSGARDF. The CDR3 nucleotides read TGCGCCAGCAGCCTCTCGACTAGCGGGGCTAGGGATTTT.

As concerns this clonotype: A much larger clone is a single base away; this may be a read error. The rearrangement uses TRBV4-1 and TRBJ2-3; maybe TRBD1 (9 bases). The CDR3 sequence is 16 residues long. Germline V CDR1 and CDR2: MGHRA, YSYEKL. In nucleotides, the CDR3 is TGCGCCAGCAGCCATAGCGGGACAGGGAGCACAGATACGCAGTGTTTT. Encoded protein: CASSHSGTGSTDTQCF.

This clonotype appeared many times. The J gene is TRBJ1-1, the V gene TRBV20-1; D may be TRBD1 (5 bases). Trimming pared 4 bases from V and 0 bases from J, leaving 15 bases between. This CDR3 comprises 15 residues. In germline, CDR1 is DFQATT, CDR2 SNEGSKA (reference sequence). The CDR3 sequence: CSAKKPGTVNTEAFF. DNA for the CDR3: TGCAGTGCTAAAAAACCAGGGACCGTGAACACTGAAGCTTTCTTT.

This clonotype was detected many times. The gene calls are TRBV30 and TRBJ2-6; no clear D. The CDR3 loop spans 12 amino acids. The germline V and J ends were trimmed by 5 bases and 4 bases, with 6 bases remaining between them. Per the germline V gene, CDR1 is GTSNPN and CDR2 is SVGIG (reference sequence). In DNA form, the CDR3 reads TGTGCCTGGGCCTGGGGGGCCAACGTCCTGACTTTC. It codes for CAWAWGANVLTF.

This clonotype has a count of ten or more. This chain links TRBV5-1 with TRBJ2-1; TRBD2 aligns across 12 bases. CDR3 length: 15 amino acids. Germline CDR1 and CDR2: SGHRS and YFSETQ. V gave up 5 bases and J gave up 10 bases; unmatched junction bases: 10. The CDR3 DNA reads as TGCGCCAGCAGTGCTGGGACTAGCGGGCTTAGGGAGCAGTTCTTC. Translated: CASSAGTSGLREQFF.

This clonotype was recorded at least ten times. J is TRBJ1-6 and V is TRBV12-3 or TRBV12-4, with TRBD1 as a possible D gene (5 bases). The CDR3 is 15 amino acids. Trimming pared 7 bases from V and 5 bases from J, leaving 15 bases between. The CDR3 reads CASTMTGTDNSPLHF. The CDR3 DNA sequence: TGTGCCAGCACTATGACCGGGACTGATAATTCACCCCTCCACTTT.

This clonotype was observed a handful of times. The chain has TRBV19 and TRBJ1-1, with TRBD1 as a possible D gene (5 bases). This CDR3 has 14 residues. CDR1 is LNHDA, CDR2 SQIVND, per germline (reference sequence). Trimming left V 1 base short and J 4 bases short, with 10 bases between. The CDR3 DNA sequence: TGTGCCAGTAGTATAGGAGCGGGGCGCACTGAAGCTTTCTTT. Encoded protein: CASSIGAGRTEAFF.

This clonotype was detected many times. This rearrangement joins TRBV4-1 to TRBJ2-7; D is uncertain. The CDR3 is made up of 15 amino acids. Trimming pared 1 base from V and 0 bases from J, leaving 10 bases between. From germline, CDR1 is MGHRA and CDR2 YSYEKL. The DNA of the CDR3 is TGCGCCAGCAGCCAAGGATATGGCAGCTCCTACGAGCAGTACGTC. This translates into CASSQGYGSSYEQYV.

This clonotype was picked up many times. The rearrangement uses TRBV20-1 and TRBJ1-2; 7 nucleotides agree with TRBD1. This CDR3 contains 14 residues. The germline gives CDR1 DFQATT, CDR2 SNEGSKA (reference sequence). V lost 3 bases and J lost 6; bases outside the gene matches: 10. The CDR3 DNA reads TGCAGTGCTAGCTTTGGACAGGCCCTTAATGGCTACACCTTC. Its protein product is CSASFGQALNGYTF.

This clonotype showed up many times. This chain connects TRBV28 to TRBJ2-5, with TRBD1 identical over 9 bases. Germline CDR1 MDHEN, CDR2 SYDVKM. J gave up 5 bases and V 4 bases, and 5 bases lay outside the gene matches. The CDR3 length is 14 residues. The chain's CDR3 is CASSSQGAEETQYF. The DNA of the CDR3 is TGTGCCAGCAGTTCACAGGGGGCGGAGGAGACCCAGTACTTC.

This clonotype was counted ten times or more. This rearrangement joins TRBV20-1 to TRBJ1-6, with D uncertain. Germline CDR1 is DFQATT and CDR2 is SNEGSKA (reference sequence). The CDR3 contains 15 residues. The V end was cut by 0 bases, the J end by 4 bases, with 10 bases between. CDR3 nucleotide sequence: TGCAGTGCTAGAGACCGAACTTATTATAATTCACCCCTCCACTTT. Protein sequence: CSARDRTYYNSPLHF.

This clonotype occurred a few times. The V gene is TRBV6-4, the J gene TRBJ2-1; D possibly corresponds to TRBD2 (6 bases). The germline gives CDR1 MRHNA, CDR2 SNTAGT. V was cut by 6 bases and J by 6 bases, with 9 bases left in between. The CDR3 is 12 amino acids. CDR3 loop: CASRLAVNEQFF. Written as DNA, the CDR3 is TGTGCCAGCAGACTAGCAGTCAATGAGCAGTTCTTC.

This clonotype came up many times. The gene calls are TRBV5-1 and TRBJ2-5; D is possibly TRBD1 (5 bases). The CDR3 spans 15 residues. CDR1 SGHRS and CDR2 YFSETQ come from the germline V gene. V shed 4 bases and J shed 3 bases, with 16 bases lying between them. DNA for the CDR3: TGCGCCAGCAGCACTCGCAGGGTGGAAAAAGAGACCCAGTACTTC. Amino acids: CASSTRRVEKETQYF. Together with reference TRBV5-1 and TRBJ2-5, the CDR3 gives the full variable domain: KAGVTQTPRYLIKTRGQQVTLSCSPISGHRSVSWYQQTPGQGLQFLFEYFSETQRNKGNFPGRFSGRQFSNSRSEMNVSTLELGDSALYLCASSTRRVEKETQYFGPGTRLLVL.

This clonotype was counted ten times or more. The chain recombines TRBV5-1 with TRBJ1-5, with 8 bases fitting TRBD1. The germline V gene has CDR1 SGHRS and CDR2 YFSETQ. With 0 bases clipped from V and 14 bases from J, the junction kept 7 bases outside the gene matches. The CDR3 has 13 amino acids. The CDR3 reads CASSLDPQGEKHF. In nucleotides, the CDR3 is TGCGCCAGCAGCTTGGACCCACAGGGGGAAAAGCATTTT.

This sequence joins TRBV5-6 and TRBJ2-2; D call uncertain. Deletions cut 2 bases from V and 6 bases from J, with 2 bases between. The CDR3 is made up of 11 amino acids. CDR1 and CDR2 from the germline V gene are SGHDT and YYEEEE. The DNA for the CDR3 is TGTGCCAGCAGCTTCTCCGGGGAGCTGTTTTTT. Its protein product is CASSFSGELFF. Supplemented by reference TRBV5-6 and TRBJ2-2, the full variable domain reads DAGVTQSPTHLIKTRGQQVTLRCSPKSGHDTVSWYQQALGQGPQFIFQYYEEEERQRGNFPDRFSGHQFPNYSSELNVNALLLGDSALYLCASSFSGELFFGEGSRLTVL.

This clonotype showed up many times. The CDR3 DNA reads TGTGCCAGCAGCTTTCGCGGAGATACGCAGTATTTT. Its protein is CASSFRGDTQYF. V gene TRBV7-6 combines with J gene TRBJ2-3, with D unresolved. This CDR3 is built from 12 residues. Germline loops: CDR1 SGHVS, CDR2 FNYEAQ. V was clipped by 3 bases and J by 5 bases, with 6 bases between them.

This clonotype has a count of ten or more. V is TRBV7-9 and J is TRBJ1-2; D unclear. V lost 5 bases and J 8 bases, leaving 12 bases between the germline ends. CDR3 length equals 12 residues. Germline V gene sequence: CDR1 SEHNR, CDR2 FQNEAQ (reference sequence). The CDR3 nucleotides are TGTGCCAGCAGCCTAGAGGAGGGCGGCTACACCTTC. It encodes CASSLEEGGYTF.

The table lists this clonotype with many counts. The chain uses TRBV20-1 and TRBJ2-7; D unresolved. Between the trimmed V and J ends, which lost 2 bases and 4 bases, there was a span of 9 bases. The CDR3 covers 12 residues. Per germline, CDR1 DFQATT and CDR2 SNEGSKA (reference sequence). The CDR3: CSARSFEYEQYF. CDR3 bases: TGCAGTGCTAGATCTTTTGAGTACGAGCAGTACTTC.

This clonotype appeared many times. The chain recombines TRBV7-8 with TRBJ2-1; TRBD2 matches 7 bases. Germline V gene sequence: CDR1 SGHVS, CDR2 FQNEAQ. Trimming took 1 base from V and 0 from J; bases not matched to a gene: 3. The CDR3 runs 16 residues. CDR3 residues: CASSLGGGPSYNEQFF. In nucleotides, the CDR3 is TGTGCCAGCAGCTTAGGGGGGGGTCCCTCCTACAATGAGCAGTTCTTC.

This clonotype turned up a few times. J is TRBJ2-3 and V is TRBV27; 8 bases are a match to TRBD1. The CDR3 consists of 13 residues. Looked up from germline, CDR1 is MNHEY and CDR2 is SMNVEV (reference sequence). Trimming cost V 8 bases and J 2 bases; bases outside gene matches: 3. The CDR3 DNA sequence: TGTGCCAGCGGGACAGGAAACACAGATACGCAGTATTTT. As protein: CASGTGNTDTQYF.

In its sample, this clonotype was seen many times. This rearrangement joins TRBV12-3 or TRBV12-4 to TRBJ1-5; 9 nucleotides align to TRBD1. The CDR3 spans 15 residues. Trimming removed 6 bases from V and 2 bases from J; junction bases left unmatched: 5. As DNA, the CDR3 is TGTGCCAGCAGCCCGGGACAGGGAGGCAATCAGCCCCAGCATTTT. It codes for CASSPGQGGNQPQHF.

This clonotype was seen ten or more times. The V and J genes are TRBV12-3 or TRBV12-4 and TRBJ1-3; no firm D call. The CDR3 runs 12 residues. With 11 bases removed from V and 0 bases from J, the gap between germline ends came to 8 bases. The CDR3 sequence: CAGRDSGNTIYF. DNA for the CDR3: TGTGCCGGGCGGGACTCTGGAAACACCATATATTTT.

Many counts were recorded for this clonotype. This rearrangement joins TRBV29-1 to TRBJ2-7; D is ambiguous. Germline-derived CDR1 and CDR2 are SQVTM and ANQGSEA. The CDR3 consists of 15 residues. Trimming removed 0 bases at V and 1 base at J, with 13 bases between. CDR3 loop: CSVEEVEQASYEQYF. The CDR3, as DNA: TGCAGCGTTGAAGAAGTAGAGCAGGCATCCTACGAGCAGTACTTC.

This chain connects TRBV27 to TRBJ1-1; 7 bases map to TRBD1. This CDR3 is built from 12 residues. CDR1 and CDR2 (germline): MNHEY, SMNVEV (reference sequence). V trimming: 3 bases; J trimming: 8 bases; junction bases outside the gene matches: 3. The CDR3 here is CASSFQTGEAFF. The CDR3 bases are TGTGCCAGCAGTTTTCAGACAGGGGAAGCTTTCTTT.

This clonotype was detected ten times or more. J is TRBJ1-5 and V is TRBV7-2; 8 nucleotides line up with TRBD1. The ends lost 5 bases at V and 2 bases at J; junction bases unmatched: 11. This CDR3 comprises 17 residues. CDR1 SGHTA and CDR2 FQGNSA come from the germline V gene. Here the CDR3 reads CASSARGQVGGNQPQHF. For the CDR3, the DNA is TGTGCCAGCAGCGCCAGGGGGCAGGTCGGGGGCAATCAGCCCCAGCATTTT.

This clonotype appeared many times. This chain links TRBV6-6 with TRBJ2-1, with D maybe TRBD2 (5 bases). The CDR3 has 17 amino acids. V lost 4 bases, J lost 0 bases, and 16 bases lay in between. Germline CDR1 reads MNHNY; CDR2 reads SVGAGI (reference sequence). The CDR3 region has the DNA TGTGCCAGCAGTTCCCTCTCGACTACTAGCTCCTACAATGAGCAGTTCTTC. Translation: CASSSLSTTSSYNEQFF.

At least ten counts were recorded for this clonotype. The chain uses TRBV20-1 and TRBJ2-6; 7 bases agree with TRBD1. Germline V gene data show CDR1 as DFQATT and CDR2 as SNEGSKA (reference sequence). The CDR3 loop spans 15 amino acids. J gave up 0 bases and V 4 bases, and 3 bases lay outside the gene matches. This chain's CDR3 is CSATPGGSGANVLTF. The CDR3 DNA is TGCAGTGCTACCCCAGGGGGCTCTGGGGCCAACGTCCTGACTTTC.

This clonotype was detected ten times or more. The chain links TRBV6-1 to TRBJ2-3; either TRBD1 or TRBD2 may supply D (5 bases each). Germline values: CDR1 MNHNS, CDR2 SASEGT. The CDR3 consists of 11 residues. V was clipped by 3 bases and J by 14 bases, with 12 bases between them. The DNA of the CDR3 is TGTGCCAGCAGTGATCAGGGACCGAGGTATTTT. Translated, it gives CASSDQGPRYF.

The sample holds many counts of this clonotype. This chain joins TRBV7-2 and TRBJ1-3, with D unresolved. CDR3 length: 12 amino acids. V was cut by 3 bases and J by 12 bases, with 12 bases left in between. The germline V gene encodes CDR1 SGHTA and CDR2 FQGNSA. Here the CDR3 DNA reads TGTGCCAGCAGCTTTCCCTCCGGTTACATATATTTT. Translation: CASSFPSGYIYF.